This T cell receptor (beta chain) was identified in a study of blood T cell repertoires in COVID-19. The overall study: Material from acute and convalescent COVID-19 was sourced from the United States, Italy and Spain.

Study processing details: It was from reference gene primer amplification that nucleated cell counts were estimated. Only in-frame clones appear in the TCRdb table, and some are missing; sequencing was by immunoSEQ multiplex PCR. V, J and clone size derive from that table, while D and trimming were established from the DNA sequence. The table has 150,000 to 200,000 clones, about 88% seen once. V dropped 4 bases and J dropped 2 bases, with 8 bases sitting between them. This CDR3 comprises 13 residues. This receptor was taken from a woman at least 80 years old in a cohort sampled during active or convalescent COVID-19. Sample: peripheral blood. The chain recombines TRBV23-1 with TRBJ1-2; D call uncertain. TRBV23-1 is marked as an open reading frame, function uncertain. CDR3: CASSLAPNYGYTF. The CDR3 DNA follows: TGCGCCAGCAGTCTGGCACCCAACTATGGCTACACCTTC.